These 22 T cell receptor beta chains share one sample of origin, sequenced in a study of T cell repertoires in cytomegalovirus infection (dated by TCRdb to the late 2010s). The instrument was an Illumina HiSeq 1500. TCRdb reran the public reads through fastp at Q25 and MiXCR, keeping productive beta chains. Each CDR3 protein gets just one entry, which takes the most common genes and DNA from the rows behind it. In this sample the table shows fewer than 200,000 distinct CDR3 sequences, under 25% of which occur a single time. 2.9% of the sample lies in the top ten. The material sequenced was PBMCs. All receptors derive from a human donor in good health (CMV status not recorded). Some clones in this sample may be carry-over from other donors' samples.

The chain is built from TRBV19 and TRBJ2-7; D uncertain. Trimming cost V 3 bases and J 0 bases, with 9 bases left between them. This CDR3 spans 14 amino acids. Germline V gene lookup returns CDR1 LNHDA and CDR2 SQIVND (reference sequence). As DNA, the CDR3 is TGTGCCAGTAGTATCTATGGGAACTCCTACGAGCAGTACTTC. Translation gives CASSIYGNSYEQYF.

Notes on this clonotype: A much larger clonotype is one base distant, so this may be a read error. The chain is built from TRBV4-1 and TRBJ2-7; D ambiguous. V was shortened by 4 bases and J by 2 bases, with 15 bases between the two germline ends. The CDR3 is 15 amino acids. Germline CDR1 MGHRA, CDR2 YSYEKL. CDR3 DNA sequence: TGCGCCAGCAGCCTCGGGCCCGACGTAACCTACGAGCAGTACTTC. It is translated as CASSLGPDVTYEQYF.

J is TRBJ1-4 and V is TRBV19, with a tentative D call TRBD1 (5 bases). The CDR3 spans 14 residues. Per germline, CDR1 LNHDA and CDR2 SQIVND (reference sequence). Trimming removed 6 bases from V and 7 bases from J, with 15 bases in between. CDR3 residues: CASSFRGEIEKLFF. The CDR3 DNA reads TGTGCCAGTAGCTTCCGGGGCGAGATTGAAAAACTGTTTTTT.

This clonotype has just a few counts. The CDR3 sequence: CASSLISPPMGGTEAFF. As DNA, the CDR3 is TGTGCCAGCAGCTTAATAAGCCCCCCCATGGGGGGCACTGAAGCTTTCTTT. V is TRBV11-2 and J is TRBJ1-1, with D possibly TRBD1 on 5 matching bases. The germline gives CDR1 SGHAT, CDR2 FQNNGV. The CDR3 loop spans 17 amino acids. Between the trimmed V and J ends, which lost 2 bases and 4 bases, there was a span of 20 bases.

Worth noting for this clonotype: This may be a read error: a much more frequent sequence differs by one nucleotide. The CDR3 bases are TGTGCCAGCAGTTGGACAGGGGCAGCCGAGCAGTACTTC. It specifies CASSWTGAAEQYF. The chain links TRBV12-3 or TRBV12-4 to TRBJ2-7; 9 nucleotides align to TRBD1. The CDR3 spans 13 residues. The J segment lost 6 bases and the V segment lost 4 bases, leaving 4 bases of the junction unmatched.

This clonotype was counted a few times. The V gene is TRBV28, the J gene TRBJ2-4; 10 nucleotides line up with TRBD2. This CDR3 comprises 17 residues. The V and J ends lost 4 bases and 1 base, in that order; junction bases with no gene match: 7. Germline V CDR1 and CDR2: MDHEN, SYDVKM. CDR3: CASSSQTSGRAKNIQYF. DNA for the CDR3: TGTGCCAGCAGTTCTCAGACTAGCGGGCGGGCCAAAAACATTCAGTACTTC.

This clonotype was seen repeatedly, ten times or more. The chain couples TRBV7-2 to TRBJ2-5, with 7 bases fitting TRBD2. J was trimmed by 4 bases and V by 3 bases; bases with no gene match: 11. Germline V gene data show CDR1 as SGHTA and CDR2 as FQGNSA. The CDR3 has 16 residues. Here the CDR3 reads CASSFFWEGLRETQYF. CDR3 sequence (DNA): TGTGCCAGCAGCTTTTTCTGGGAGGGTTTGCGAGAGACCCAGTACTTC.

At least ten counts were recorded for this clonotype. CDR3 in DNA: TGTGCCAGCAGCTTAGACCGACTTGAAGAGACCCAGTACTTC. This sequence encodes CASSLDRLEETQYF. The rearrangement uses TRBV7-8 and TRBJ2-5; no reliable D call. This CDR3 has 14 amino acids. The germline V gene encodes CDR1 SGHVS and CDR2 FQNEAQ. V was trimmed by 1 base and J by 3 bases, leaving 9 bases between them.

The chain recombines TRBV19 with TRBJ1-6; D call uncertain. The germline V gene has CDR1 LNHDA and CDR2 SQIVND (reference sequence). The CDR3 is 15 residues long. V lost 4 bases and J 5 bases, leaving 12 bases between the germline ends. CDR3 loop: CASSTPSADNSPLHF. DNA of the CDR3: TGTGCCAGTAGTACTCCCAGCGCAGATAATTCACCCCTCCACTTT. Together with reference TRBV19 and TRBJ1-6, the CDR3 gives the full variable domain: DGGITQSPKYLFRKEGQNVTLSCEQNLNHDAMYWYRQDPGQGLRLIYYSQIVNDFQKGDIAEGYSVSREKKESFPLTVTSAQKNPTAFYLCASSTPSADNSPLHFGNGTRLTVT.

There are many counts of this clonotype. This chain's CDR3 is CASSEAPLAGATGTDTQYF. The CDR3 DNA reads as TGTGCCAGCAGTGAAGCGCCCCTAGCGGGGGCCACAGGCACAGATACGCAGTATTTT. This chain joins TRBV6-1 and TRBJ2-3; 10 bases align to TRBD2. Germline CDR1 MNHNS, CDR2 SASEGT. V was clipped by 0 bases and J by 1 base; unmatched bases: 10. The CDR3 runs 19 residues.

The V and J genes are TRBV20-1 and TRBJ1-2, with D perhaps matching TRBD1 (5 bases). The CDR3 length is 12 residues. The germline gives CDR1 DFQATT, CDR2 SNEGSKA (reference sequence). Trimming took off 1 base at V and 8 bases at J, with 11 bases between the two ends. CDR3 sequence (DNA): TGCAGTGCTAGAGTCAGGGTGAACGGCTACACCTTC. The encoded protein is CSARVRVNGYTF.

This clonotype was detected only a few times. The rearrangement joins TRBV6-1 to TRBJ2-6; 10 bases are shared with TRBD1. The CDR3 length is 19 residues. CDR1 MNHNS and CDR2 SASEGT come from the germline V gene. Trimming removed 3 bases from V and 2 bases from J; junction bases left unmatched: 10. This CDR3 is CASSEYPGTGAPGANVLTF. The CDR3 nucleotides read TGTGCCAGCAGTGAGTACCCCGGGACAGGGGCGCCTGGGGCCAACGTCCTGACTTTC.

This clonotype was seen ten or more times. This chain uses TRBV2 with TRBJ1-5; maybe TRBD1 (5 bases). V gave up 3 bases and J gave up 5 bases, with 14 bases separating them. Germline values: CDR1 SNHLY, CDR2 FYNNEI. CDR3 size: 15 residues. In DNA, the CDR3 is TGTGCCAGCAGTGACCGCGGGACTTCATATCAGCCCCAGCATTTT. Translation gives CASSDRGTSYQPQHF.

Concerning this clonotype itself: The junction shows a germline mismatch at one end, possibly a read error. CDR3 bases: TGTGCCAGCAGCCCTACCTTTAGCGGGAGGGGCCCACCCTCGGGCAATGCGCAGTTCTTC. Its translation: CASSPTFSGRGPPSGNAQFF. V and J are TRBV28 and TRBJ2-1; 11 nucleotides agree with TRBD2. There are 20 residues in the CDR3. Germline CDR1 and CDR2: MDHEN and SYDVKM.

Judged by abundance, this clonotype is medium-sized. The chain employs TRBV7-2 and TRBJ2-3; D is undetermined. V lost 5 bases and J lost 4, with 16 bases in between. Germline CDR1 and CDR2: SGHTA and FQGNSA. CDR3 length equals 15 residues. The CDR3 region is CASSPMARQSDTQYF. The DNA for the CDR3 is TGTGCCAGCAGCCCCATGGCCCGGCAATCAGATACGCAGTATTTT.

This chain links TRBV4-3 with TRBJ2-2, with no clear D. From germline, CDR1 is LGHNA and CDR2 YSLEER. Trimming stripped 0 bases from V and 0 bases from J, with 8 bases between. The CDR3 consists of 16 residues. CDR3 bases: TGCGCCAGCAGCCAAGATGTGGGGACGAACACCGGGGAGCTGTTTTTT. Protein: CASSQDVGTNTGELFF.

CDR3 protein: CASTPSGYRTEAFF. CDR3 coding DNA: TGTGCCAGCACCCCGTCCGGGTATCGAACTGAAGCTTTCTTT. The chain recombines TRBV28 with TRBJ1-1; D is unclear. The CDR3 sequence is 14 residues long. The germline gives CDR1 MDHEN, CDR2 SYDVKM. The V end was cut by 7 bases, the J end by 5 bases, with 17 bases between. Full variable domain (rest looked up from reference TRBV28 and TRBJ1-1): DVKVTQSSRYLVKRTGEKVFLECVQDMDHENMFWYRQDPGLGLRLIYFSYDVKMKEKGDIPEGYSVSREKKERFSLILESASTNQTSMYLCASTPSGYRTEAFFGQGTRLTVV.

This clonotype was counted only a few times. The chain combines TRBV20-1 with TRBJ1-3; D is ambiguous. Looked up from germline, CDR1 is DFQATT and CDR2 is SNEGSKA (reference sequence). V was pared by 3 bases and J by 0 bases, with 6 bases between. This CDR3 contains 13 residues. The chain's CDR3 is CSARPSSGNTIYF. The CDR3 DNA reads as TGCAGTGCTAGGCCCAGCTCTGGAAACACCATATATTTT.

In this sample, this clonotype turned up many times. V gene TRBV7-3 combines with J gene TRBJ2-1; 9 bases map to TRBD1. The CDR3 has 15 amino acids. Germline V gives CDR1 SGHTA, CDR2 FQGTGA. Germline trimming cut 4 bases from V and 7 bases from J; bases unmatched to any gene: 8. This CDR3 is CASSWRQGVRNEQFF. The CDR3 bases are TGTGCCAGCAGCTGGCGACAGGGGGTAAGGAATGAGCAGTTCTTC. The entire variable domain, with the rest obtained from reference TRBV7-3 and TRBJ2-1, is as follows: GAGVSQTPSNKVTEKGKYVELRCDPISGHTALYWYRQSLGQGPEFLIYFQGTGAADDSGLPNDRFFAVRPEGSVSTLKIQRTERGDSAVYLCASSWRQGVRNEQFFGPGTRLTVL.

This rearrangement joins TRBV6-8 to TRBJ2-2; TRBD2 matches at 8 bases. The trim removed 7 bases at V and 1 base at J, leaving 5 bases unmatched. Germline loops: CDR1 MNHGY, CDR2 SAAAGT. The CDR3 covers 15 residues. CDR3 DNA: TGTGCCAGCAAAGCGGGAGCCTTGAACACCGGGGAGCTGTTTTTT. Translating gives CASKAGALNTGELFF.

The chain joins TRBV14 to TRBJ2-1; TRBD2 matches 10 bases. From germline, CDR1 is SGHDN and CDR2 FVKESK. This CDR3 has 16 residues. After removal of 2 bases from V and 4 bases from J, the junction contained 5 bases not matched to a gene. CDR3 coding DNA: TGTGCCAGCAGCCAAATAGCGGGGGGCATATACAATGAGCAGTTCTTC. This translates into CASSQIAGGIYNEQFF.

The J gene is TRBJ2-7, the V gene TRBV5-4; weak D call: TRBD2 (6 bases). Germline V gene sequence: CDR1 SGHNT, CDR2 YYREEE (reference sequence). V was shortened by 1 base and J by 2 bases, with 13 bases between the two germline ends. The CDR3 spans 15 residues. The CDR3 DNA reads TGTGCCAGCAGCTTGTTGGGGGGAACCACCTACGAGCAGTACTTC. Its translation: CASSLLGGTTYEQYF.